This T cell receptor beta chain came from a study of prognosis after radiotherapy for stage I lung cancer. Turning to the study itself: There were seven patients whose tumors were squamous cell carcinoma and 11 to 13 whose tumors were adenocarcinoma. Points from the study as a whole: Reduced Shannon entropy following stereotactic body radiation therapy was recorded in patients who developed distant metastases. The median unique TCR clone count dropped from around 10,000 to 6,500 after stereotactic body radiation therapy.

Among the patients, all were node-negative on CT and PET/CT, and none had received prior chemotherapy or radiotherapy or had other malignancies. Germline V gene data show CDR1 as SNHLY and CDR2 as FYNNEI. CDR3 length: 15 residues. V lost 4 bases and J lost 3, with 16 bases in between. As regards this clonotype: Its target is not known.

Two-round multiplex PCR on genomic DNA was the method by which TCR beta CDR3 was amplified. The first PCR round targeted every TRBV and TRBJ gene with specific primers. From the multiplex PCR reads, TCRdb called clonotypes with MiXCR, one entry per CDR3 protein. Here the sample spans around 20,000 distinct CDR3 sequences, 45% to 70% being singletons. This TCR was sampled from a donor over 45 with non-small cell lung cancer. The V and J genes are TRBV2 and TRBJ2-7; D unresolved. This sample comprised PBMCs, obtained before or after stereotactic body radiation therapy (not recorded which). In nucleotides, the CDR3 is TGTGCCAGCAGTGGGTTGTCAGACCTTCACTACGAGCAGTACTTC. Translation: CASSGLSDLHYEQYF.